The rows below give T cell receptor beta chains drawn from one sample of a study of cytomegalovirus exposure and HLA in healthy donors. Some clones are missing from TCRdb's copy, which holds only in-frame ones; the method was immunoSEQ multiplex PCR. The sample has some 170,000 clones; over 60% are singletons. The sample taken for sequencing was PBMCs. All receptors derive from a woman in her thirties in good health and CMV-seronegative. CDR3s include the opening cysteine and the closing phenylalanine or tryptophan. The D gene is left open where the match is weak. Expanded clones get a size class; other rows say once, few or many, or leave the size out.

J,D,size,V,DNA,CDR3
TRBJ2-7,NA,few,TRBV28,TGTGCCAGCAGCCCCTCTCCGGGACACCTATCCGGCGAGCAGTACTTC,CASSPSPGHLSGEQYF
TRBJ2-3,NA,NA,TRBV28,TGTGCCAGCAGTAAGGGGGTTACTAGCACAGATACGCAGTATTTT,CASSKGVTSTDTQYF
TRBJ2-5,TRBD2,NA,TRBV25-1,TGTGCCAGCAGATTAGCGGGACAAGAGACCCAGTACTTC,CASRLAGQETQYF
TRBJ2-2,NA,NA,TRBV4-3,TGCGCCAGCAGCCAAGATAAGCGACAGAGATGGTTCACCGGGGAGCTGTTTTTT,CASSQDKRQRWFTGELFF
TRBJ2-1,TRBD2,NA,TRBV20-1,TGCAGTGCTGAGACGGGGGGGCCCGGGTTCTTC,CSAETGGPGFF
TRBJ2-3,TRBD2,NA,TRBV7-6,TGTGCCAGCAGCCTATCTTTAGCGGGAGTGTTTACAGATACGCAGTATTTT,CASSLSLAGVFTDTQYF
TRBJ2-3,TRBD2,NA,TRBV5-1,TGCGCCAGCAGCCCAGTACTAGAATCGGGAGGAACAGATACGCAGTATTTT,CASSPVLESGGTDTQYF
TRBJ1-1,NA,NA,TRBV6-5,TGTGCCAGCAGTTCCCTGAGGTCGGGCACTGAAGCTTTCTTT,CASSSLRSGTEAFF
TRBJ2-1,NA,NA,TRBV2,TGTGCCACCCGCCGGGACACCCCAGGGAATGAGCAGTTCTTC,CATRRDTPGNEQFF
TRBJ1-5,NA,NA,TRBV27,TGTGCCAGCAGCCGATTTCTCCAGAAAGATCAGCCCCAGCATTTT,CASSRFLQKDQPQHF
TRBJ2-5,NA,NA,TRBV5-4,TGTGCCATCAGCCAAACAGGGAAAGAGACCCAGTACTTC,CAISQTGKETQYF
TRBJ1-5,TRBD1,NA,TRBV4-1,TGCGCCAGCAGCCCGGTCACAGGGGGTCGTAAGCATTTT,CASSPVTGGRKHF
TRBJ2-7,NA,few,TRBV27,TGTGCCAGCAGTTTCGCGGTACAGGGAACCTACGAGCAGTACTTC,CASSFAVQGTYEQYF
TRBJ2-2,NA,NA,TRBV7-6,TGTGCCAGCAGCTTAGTCGTAGGCGGGCCTAACACCGGGGAGCTGTTTTTT,CASSLVVGGPNTGELFF
TRBJ1-4,NA,NA,TRBV2,TGTGCCAGCATGGACACCGGTTCTTGGAAACTGTTTTTT,CASMDTGSWKLFF
TRBJ2-1,TRBD1,once,TRBV4-3,TGCGCCAGCAGCCAGGCGACAGGGGGGAATGAGCAGTTCTTC,CASSQATGGNEQFF
TRBJ1-2,NA,NA,TRBV4-3,TGCGCCAGCAGCCAAGATGGGCCAGGGAACTATGGCTACACCTTC,CASSQDGPGNYGYTF
TRBJ1-3,NA,once,TRBV27,TGTGCCAGCATTGGTAGAATTTTTATCTCTGGAAACACCATATATTTT,CASIGRIFISGNTIYF
TRBJ2-3,NA,once,TRBV7-4,TGTGCCAGCAGCCAGACTACCCGAGGAGATACGCAGTATTTT,CASSQTTRGDTQYF
TRBJ2-7,NA,NA,TRBV10-3,TGTGCCATCAGTGAATTCCTACAGGGTGACTCCTACGAGCAGTACTTC,CAISEFLQGDSYEQYF
TRBJ2-5,NA,NA,TRBV13,TGTGCCAGCAGCTTCTCTTATGAAGAGACCCAGTACTTC,CASSFSYEETQYF
TRBJ1-1,NA,NA,TRBV4-1,TGCGCCAGCAGCCAAGATCAAAAAGCTTTCTTT,CASSQDQKAFF
TRBJ2-7,TRBD1,NA,TRBV7-2,TGTGCCAGCAGCTTTTATCCTCCCGGGACAGAAATGCCCTACGAGCAGTACTTC,CASSFYPPGTEMPYEQYF
TRBJ2-4,NA,NA,TRBV14,TGTGCCAGCAGCCAAGATTTGATACGGCAGTACTTC,CASSQDLIRQYF
TRBJ2-3,TRBD2,once,TRBV7-3,TGTGCCAGCAGCCTACGGACTAGCGTTGGGGCCACAGATACGCAGTATTTT,CASSLRTSVGATDTQYF
TRBJ1-1,NA,NA,TRBV11-2,TGTGCCAGCAGCGGAGGGACTGCTACTGAAGCTTTCTTT,CASSGGTATEAFF
TRBJ2-1,NA,once,TRBV7-5,TGTGCCAGAAGCTTGAGACAGGCATGGTCCTCCTACAATGAGCAGTTCTTC,CARSLRQAWSSYNEQFF
TRBJ2-7,TRBD1,NA,TRBV18,TGTGCCAGCTCACCCAACTTGGGACAGAACAAATACGAGCAGTACTTC,CASSPNLGQNKYEQYF
TRBJ1-1,TRBD1,NA,TRBV7-2,TGTGCCAGCAGCGCTTGGGGCAGGGGGTTCACTGAAGCTTTCTTT,CASSAWGRGFTEAFF
TRBJ2-5,NA,few,TRBV5-1,TGCGCCAGCAGCTTGGCCCCCCCTCGGCAAGAGACCCAGTACTTC,CASSLAPPRQETQYF
TRBJ2-1,NA,NA,TRBV5-1,TGCGCCAGCAGGATCGGGAGCGACAATGAGCAGTTCTTC,CASRIGSDNEQFF
TRBJ2-2,NA,NA,TRBV7-2,TGTGCCAGCACCCACGGCGAGGGGCGGGGCACCGGGGAGCTGTTTTTT,CASTHGEGRGTGELFF
TRBJ1-1,NA,NA,TRBV19,TGTGCCAGTAGTATTGGTCGGCAGGGCCGCACTGAAGCTTTCTTT,CASSIGRQGRTEAFF
TRBJ1-2,NA,few,TRBV15,TGTGCCACCAGCAGACCGAACAGGGTCGGGTTCTATGGCTACACCTTC,CATSRPNRVGFYGYTF
TRBJ1-3,NA,NA,TRBV28,TGTGCCAGCAGTTACCAGGGGAGCGGAAACACCATATATTTT,CASSYQGSGNTIYF
TRBJ1-1,NA,NA,TRBV5-8,TGCCAGGACACTGAAGCTTTCTTT,CQDTEAFF
TRBJ2-3,TRBD1,NA,TRBV10-3,TGTGCCAGTACCGGGACAGGGGGCGATACGCAGTATTTT,CASTGTGGDTQYF
TRBJ2-7,NA,NA,TRBV15,TGTGCCACCAGCAGAGAATGGCGGCTCGAGCAGTACTTC,CATSREWRLEQYF
TRBJ2-3,NA,few,TRBV28,TGTGCCAGCACTCTGGAGGGCCTATCAAGCACAGATACGCAGTATTTT,CASTLEGLSSTDTQYF
TRBJ1-3,TRBD1,once,TRBV7-2,TGTGCCAGCAGCTTCCGACAGGGAGGAAACACCATATATTTT,CASSFRQGGNTIYF
TRBJ1-3,TRBD1,NA,TRBV7-7,TGTGCCAGCAGCAATACCGGGACAGGGAACGCTGGAAACACCATATATTTT,CASSNTGTGNAGNTIYF
TRBJ1-5,NA,NA,TRBV2,TGTGCCAGCAGTGGATTGAGTAGAAATCAGCCCCAGCATTTT,CASSGLSRNQPQHF
TRBJ1-2,NA,NA,TRBV7-2,TGTGCCAGCAGCTTAGTGCGTGGCTACACCTTC,CASSLVRGYTF
TRBJ2-1,TRBD2,large,TRBV5-1,TGCGCCAGCAGCGTTAGCGGGGGGTACAATGAGCAGTTCTTC,CASSVSGGYNEQFF
TRBJ2-3,TRBD2,few,TRBV5-3,TGTGCCAGAAGCTCCATAGAGCGGGAGGGCCTGATAGATACGCAGTATTTT,CARSSIEREGLIDTQYF
TRBJ1-2,NA,NA,TRBV2,TGTGCCAGCAAGAGGGATGGCTACACCTTC,CASKRDGYTF
TRBJ2-7,NA,NA,TRBV9,TGTGCCAGCAGCGCGCAGGGGTCGGGTTACGAGCAGTACTTC,CASSAQGSGYEQYF
TRBJ1-6,TRBD1,few,TRBV28,TGTGCCAGCAGTTTCCTCAAGGGACAGGGGAATTCACCCCTCCACTTT,CASSFLKGQGNSPLHF